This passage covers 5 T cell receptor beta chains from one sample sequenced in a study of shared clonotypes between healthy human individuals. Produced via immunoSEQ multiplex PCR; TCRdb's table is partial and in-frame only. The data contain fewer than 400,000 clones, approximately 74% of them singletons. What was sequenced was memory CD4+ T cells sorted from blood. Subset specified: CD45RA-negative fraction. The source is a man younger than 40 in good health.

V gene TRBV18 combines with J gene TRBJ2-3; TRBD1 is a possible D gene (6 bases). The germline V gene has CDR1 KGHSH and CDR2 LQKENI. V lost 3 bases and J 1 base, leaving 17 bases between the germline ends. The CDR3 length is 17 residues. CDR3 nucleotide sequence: TGTGCCAGCTCACCCATCCTAACAGGGCAGCGCACAGATACGCAGTATTTT. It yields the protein CASSPILTGQRTDTQYF.

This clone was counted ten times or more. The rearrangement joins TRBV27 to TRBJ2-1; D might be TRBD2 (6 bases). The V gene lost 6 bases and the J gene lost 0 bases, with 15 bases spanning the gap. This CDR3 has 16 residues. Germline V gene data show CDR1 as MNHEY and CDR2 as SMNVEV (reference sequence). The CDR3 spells CASSPGWGVSYNEQFF. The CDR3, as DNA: TGTGCCAGCAGCCCGGGCTGGGGGGTCTCCTACAATGAGCAGTTCTTC.

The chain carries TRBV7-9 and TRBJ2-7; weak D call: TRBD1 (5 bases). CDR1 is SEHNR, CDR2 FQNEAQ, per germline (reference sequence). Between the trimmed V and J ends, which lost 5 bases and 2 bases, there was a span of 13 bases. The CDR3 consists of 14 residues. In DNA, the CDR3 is TGTGCCAGCAGCATACAGGAAAACGCCTACGAGCAGTACTTC. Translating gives CASSIQENAYEQYF.

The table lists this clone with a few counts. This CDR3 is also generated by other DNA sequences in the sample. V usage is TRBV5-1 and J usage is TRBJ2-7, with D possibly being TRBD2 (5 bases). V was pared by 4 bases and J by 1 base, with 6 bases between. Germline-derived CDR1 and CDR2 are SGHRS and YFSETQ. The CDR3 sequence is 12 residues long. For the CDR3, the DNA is TGCGCCAGCAGCCGGGATTCCTACGAGCAGTACTTC. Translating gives CASSRDSYEQYF.

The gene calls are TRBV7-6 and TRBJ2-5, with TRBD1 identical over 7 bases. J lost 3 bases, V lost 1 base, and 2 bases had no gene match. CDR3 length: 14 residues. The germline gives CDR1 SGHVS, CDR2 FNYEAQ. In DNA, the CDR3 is TGTGCCAGCAGCTTAGTGGGACAGAAAGAGACCCAGTACTTC. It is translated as CASSLVGQKETQYF.